There are a few counts of the clone carrying this T cell receptor (beta chain). Its cognate antigen is unknown. Within the sample, other DNA sequences also encode this same CDR3. Extracted RNA was reverse transcribed, and the resulting cDNA served as sequencing template. The protocol was immunoSEQ multiplex PCR, while the TCRdb copy is restricted to in-frame clones and leaves out a portion. This table holds roughly 210,000 clones, about 40% found once. The sample belongs to a study of CD8+ T cells in alopecia areata. Across the whole study: After 6 to 18 months of tofacitinib, follow-up continued 6 months off drug. General study results and limits: Greater clonality was observed in lesional scalp samples, especially alopecia totalis/universalis, versus normal scalp. In scalp and blood during tofacitinib, many expanded lesional clones persisted.

The CDR3 length is 14 residues. V lost 1 base to trimming and J lost 2 bases, with 10 bases between them. CDR1 is SGHRS, CDR2 YFSETQ, per germline. Sample treatment: oral pan-JAK inhibitor, 5-10 mg twice daily. Isolation of CD4+ and CD8+ T cells from PBMCs was achieved by sorting. The TCR was taken from a human donor with alopecia areata. The chain links TRBV5-1 to TRBJ2-7; D not certain. Sequencing used CD4+ T cells sorted from blood, obtained around week 37, from a patient treated with tofacitinib. The CDR3 sequence is CASSLSGRTYEQYF. The CDR3 DNA reads as TGCGCCAGCAGCTTGTCCGGTCGCACCTACGAGCAGTACTTC. Full variable domain (remainder filled in from reference TRBV5-1 and TRBJ2-7): KAGVTQTPRYLIKTRGQQVTLSCSPISGHRSVSWYQQTPGQGLQFLFEYFSETQRNKGNFPGRFSGRQFSNSRSEMNVSTLELGDSALYLCASSLSGRTYEQYFGPGTRLTVT.